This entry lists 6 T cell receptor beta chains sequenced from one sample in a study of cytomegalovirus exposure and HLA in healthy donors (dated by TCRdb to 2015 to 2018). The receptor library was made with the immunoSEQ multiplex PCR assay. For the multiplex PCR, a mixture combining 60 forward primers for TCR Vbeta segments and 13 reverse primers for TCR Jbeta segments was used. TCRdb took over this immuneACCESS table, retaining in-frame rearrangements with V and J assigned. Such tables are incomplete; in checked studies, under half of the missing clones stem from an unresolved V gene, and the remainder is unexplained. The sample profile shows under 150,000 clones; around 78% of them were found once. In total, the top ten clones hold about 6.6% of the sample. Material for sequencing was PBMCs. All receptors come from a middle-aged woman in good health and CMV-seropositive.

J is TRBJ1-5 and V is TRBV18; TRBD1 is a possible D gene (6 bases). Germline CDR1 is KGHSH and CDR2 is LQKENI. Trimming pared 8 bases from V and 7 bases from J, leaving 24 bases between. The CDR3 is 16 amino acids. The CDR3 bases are TGTGCCAGCAGCCGGGACACAAACAGCCCAAGCCAGCCCCAGCATTTT. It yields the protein CASSRDTNSPSQPQHF.

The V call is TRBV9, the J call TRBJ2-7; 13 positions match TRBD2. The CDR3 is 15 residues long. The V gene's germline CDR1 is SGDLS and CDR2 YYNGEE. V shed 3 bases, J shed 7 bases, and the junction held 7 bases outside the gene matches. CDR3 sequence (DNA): TGTGCCAGCAGCGGGACTAGCGGGAGTGGAGGGGAGCAGTACTTC. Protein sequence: CASSGTSGSGGEQYF.

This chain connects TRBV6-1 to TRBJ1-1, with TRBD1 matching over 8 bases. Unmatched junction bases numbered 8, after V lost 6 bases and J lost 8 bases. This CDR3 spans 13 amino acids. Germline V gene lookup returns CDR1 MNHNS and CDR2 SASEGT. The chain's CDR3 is CASRNDRGREAFF. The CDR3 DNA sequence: TGTGCCAGCAGGAACGACAGGGGAAGAGAAGCTTTCTTT.

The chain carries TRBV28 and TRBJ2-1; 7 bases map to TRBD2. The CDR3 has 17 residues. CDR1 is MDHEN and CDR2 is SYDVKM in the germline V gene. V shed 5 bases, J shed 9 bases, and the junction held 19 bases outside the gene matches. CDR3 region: CASSRNPGLTAMSEQFF. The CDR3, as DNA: TGTGCCAGCAGTCGTAACCCGGGACTAACCGCGATGAGTGAGCAGTTCTTC.

CDR3 DNA sequence: TGTGCCAGCAGTTCCTCCGGGGCGGGAGGGCCTTTTGAGCAGTTCTTC. As protein: CASSSSGAGGPFEQFF. This chain connects TRBV28 to TRBJ2-1; TRBD2 matches at 9 bases. CDR1 and CDR2 from the germline V gene are MDHEN and SYDVKM. This CDR3 is built from 16 residues. V dropped 4 bases and J dropped 9; count of bases not matched to a gene: 13. The full variable domain, its missing parts supplied by reference TRBV28 and TRBJ2-1, is DVKVTQSSRYLVKRTGEKVFLECVQDMDHENMFWYRQDPGLGLRLIYFSYDVKMKEKGDIPEGYSVSREKKERFSLILESASTNQTSMYLCASSSSGAGGPFEQFFGPGTRLTVL.

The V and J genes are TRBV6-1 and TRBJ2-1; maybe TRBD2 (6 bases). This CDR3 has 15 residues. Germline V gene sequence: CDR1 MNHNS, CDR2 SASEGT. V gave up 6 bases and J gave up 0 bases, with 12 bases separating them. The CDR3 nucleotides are TGTGCCAGCAGGGGAGGTCCCGTCTCCTACAATGAGCAGTTCTTC. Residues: CASRGGPVSYNEQFF.